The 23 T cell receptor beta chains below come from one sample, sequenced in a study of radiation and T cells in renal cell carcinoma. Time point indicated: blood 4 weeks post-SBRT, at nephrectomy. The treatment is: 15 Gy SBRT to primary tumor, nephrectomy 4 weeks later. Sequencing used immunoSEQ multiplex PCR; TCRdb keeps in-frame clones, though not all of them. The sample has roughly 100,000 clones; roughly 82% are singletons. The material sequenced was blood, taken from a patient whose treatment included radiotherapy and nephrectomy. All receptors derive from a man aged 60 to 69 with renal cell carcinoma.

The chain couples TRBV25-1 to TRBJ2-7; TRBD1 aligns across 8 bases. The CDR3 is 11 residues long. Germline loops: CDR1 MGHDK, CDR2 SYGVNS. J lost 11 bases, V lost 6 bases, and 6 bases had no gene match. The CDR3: CASSAGGAEYF. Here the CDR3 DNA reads TGTGCCAGCAGCGCAGGGGGCGCGGAGTACTTC.

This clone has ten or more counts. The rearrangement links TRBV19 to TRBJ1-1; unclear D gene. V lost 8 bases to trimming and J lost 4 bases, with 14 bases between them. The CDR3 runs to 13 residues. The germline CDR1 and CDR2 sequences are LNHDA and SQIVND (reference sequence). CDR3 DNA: TGTGCCAGTGGAGGCACTCTGGGCACTGAAGCTTTCTTT. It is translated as CASGGTLGTEAFF. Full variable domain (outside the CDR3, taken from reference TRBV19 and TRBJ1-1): DGGITQSPKYLFRKEGQNVTLSCEQNLNHDAMYWYRQDPGQGLRLIYYSQIVNDFQKGDIAEGYSVSREKKESFPLTVTSAQKNPTAFYLCASGGTLGTEAFFGQGTRLTVV.

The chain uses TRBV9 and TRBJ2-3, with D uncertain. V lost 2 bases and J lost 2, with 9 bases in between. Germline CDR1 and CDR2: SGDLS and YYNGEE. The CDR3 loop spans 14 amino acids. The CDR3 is CASSVGDHTDTQYF. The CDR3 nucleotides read TGTGCCAGCAGCGTGGGCGACCACACAGATACGCAGTATTTT.

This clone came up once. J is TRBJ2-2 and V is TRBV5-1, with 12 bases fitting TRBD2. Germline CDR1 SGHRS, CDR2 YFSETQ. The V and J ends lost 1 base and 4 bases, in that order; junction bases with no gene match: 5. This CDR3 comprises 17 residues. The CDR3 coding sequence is TGCGCCAGCAGCTTGCCCCTAGCGGGAGGGATCACCGGGGAGCTGTTTTTT. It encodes CASSLPLAGGITGELFF.

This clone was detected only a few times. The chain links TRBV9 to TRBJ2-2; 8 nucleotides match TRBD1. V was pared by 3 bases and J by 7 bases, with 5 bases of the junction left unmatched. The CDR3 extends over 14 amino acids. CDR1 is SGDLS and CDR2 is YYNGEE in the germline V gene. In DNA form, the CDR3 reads TGTGCCAGCAGCGGGGACAGGTGGGGCGGGGAGCTGTTTTTT. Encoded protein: CASSGDRWGGELFF.

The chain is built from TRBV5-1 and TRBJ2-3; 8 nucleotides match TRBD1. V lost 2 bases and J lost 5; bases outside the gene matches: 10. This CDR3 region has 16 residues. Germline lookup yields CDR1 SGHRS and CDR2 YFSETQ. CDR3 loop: CASSLRTGTGVDTQYF. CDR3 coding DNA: TGCGCCAGCAGCTTACGGACCGGGACAGGAGTAGATACGCAGTATTTT.

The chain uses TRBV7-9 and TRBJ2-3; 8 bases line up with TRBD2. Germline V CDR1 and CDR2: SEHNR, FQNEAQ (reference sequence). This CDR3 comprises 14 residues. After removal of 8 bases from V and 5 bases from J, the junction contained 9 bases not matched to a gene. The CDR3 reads CASAFLTSEDTQYF. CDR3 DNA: TGTGCCAGCGCATTCCTGACTAGCGAAGATACGCAGTATTTT.

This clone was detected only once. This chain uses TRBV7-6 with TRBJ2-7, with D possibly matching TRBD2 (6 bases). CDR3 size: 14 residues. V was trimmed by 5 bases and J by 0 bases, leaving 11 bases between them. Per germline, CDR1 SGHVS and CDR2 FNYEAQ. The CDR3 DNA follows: TGTGCCAGCAGCCCGCGACTAGACTCCTACGAGCAGTACTTC. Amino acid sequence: CASSPRLDSYEQYF.

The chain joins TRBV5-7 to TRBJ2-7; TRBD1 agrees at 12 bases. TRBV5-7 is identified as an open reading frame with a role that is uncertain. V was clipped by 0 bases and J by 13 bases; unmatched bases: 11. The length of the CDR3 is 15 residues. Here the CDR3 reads CASSLGGTGGAGVYF. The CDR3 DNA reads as TGTGCCAGCAGCTTGGGAGGGACAGGGGGCGCGGGTGTTTACTTC.

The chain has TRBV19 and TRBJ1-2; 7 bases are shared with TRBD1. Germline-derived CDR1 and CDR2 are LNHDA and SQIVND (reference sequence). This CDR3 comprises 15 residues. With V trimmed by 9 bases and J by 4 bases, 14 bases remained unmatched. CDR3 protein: CASISGTEYSYGYTF. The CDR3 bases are TGTGCCAGCATATCCGGGACAGAATATAGCTATGGCTACACCTTC.

CDR3 residues: CSTRTVNTGELFF. In DNA, the CDR3 is TGCAGCACCAGGACTGTGAACACCGGGGAGCTGTTTTTT. The gene calls are TRBV29-1 and TRBJ2-2; possible D gene TRBD2, 5 bases. This CDR3 is built from 13 residues. Deletions cut 8 bases from V and 1 base from J, with 11 bases between. CDR1 and CDR2 (germline): SQVTM, ANQGSEA.

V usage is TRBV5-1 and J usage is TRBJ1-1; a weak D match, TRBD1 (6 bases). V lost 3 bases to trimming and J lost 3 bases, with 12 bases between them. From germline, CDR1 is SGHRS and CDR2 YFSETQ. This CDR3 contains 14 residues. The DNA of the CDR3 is TGCGCCAGCAGCTCGACAGGAGCCGACACTGAAGCTTTCTTT. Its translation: CASSSTGADTEAFF.

The CDR3 spells CATKGLTGESFEQYF. Written as DNA, the CDR3 is TGTGCCACCAAGGGCCTAACAGGGGAATCGTTCGAGCAGTACTTC. This chain uses TRBV10-3 with TRBJ2-7, with 7 positions matching TRBD1. V shed 10 bases and J 6 bases; nucleotides not matched to a gene: 18. Germline V CDR1 and CDR2: ENHRY, SYGVKD. The CDR3 sequence is 15 residues long.

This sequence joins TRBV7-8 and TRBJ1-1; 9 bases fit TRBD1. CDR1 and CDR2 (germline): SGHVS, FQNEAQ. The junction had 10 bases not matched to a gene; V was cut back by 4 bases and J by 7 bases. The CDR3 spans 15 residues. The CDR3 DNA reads TGTGCCAGCAGCTCCAGGGACAGGGCCCTGGTTGAAGCTTTCTTT. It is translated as CASSSRDRALVEAFF. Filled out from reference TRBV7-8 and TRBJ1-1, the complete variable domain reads GAGVSQSPRYKVAKRGQDVALRCDPISGHVSLFWYQQALGQGPEFLTYFQNEAQLDKSGLPSDRFFAERPEGSVSTLKIQRTQQEDSAVYLCASSSRDRALVEAFFGQGTRLTVV.

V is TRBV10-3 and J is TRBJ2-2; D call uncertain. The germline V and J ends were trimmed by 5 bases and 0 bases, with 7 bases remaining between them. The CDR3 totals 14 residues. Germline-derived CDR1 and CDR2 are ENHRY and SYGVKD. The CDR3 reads CAISTEPNTGELFF. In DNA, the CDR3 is TGTGCCATCAGTACGGAACCGAACACCGGGGAGCTGTTTTTT.

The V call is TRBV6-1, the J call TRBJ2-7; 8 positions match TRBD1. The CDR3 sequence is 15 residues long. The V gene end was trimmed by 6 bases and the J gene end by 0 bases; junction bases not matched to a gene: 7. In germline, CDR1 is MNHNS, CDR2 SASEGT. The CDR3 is CASREQGGASYEQYF. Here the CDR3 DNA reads TGTGCCAGCAGGGAACAGGGGGGTGCCTCCTACGAGCAGTACTTC.

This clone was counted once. CDR3 loop: CASSLVGRDTQYF. Here the CDR3 DNA reads TGTGCCAGCAGCTTAGTGGGGAGAGATACGCAGTATTTT. The V and J genes are TRBV5-6 and TRBJ2-3, with D perhaps TRBD2 (5 bases). The CDR3 contains 13 residues. Germline assignment: CDR1 SGHDT and CDR2 YYEEEE. V shed 2 bases and J shed 5 bases, with 9 bases lying between them.

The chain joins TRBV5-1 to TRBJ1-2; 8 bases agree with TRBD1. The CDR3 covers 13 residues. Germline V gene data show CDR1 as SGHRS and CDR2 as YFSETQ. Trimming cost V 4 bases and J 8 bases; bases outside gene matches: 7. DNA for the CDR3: TGCGCCAGCAGCCCGGACAGGGTGGGCGGCTACACCTTC. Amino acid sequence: CASSPDRVGGYTF.

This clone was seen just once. The CDR3: CSVRPVGQEETQYF. CDR3 sequence (DNA): TGCAGCGTTCGGCCGGTGGGACAGGAAGAGACCCAGTACTTC. This chain uses TRBV29-1 with TRBJ2-5; TRBD1 aligns across 8 bases. V lost 5 bases, J lost 3 bases, and 8 bases stayed unmatched. This CDR3 comprises 14 residues. Germline assignment: CDR1 SQVTM and CDR2 ANQGSEA.

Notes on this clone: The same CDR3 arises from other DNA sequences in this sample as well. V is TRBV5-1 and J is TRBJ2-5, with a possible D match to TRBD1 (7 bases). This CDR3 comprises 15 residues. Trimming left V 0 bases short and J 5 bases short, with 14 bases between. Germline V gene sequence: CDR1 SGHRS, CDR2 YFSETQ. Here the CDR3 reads CASSLVAAGGETQYF. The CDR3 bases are TGCGCCAGCAGCTTGGTAGCGGCAGGGGGGGAGACCCAGTACTTC.

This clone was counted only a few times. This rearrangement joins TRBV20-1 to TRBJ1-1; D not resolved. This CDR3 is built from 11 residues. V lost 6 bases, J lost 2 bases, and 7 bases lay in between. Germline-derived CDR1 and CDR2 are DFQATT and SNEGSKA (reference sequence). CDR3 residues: CSAETNTEAFF. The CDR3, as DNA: TGCAGTGCGGAGACTAACACTGAAGCTTTCTTT.

CDR3 sequence: CASSPNSQGQAGYTF. The CDR3, as DNA: TGTGCCAGTAGCCCGAATTCCCAGGGACAGGCGGGCTACACCTTC. J is TRBJ1-2 and V is TRBV19, with 8 bases matching TRBD1. V lost 6 bases to trimming and J lost 8 bases; unmatched junction nucleotides: 14. The CDR3 runs 15 residues. Germline V gene lookup returns CDR1 LNHDA and CDR2 SQIVND (reference sequence).

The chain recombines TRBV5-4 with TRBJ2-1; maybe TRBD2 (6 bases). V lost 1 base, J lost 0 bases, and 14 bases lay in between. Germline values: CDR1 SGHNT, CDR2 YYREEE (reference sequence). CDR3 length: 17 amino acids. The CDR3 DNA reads TGTGCCAGCAGCTTGCAGGAGCGGGTCCCCTCCTACAATGAGCAGTTCTTC. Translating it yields CASSLQERVPSYNEQFF.